This T cell receptor (beta chain) derives from a study of a mutant IDH1 vaccine in newly diagnosed glioma. For the study at large: Vaccines began 4-6 weeks after radiotherapy alone, or with temozolomide cycles. Patients arrived already treated with radiotherapy, temozolomide, or both, most having had both.

Sample time point: week 35, safety follow-up. Vaccinated patients received 300 ug of mutant IDH1 20-mer peptide per dose, with topical imiquimod. Eight vaccinations were given in weeks 1, 3, 5, 7, 11, 15, 19 and 23. Assay used: immunoSEQ multiplex PCR; TCRdb lists only in-frame clones, some missing. The sample includes roughly 26,000 clones, approximately 82% seen only once; the top ten take 25% to 35%. Regarding this clone: Antigen unknown.

Germline assignment: CDR1 SGHNT and CDR2 YYREEE (reference sequence). V was pared by 0 bases and J by 6 bases, with 10 bases between. The CDR3 has 13 amino acids. The chain carries TRBV5-4 and TRBJ2-7; TRBD1 might be the D (5 bases). The sequence was collected from a man aged 25 to 40 with glioma. The source was PBMCs, collected from a glioma patient whose treatment included an IDH1 peptide vaccine. DNA for the CDR3: TGTGCCAGCAGCTTGGAGGGCAGGGTCGAGCAGTACTTC. Residues: CASSLEGRVEQYF.